The table lists the clone carrying this T cell receptor beta chain with a few counts. This record comes from a study of blood T cells in healthy people across ages. Study-level background: Capture via template switching afforded approximately one barcoded beta molecule per two T cells.

A second PCR, run for roughly 7 to 12 cycles, used a sample-barcoded 5' primer plus a J-beta primer mix. Each cDNA molecule was tagged by a template-switch adaptor that had 12 random nucleotides. Paired-end reads containing CDR3 totaled no fewer than 2.5 million for each sample. TCRdb reprocessed the 5' RACE reads via MiXCR and lists one record per CDR3 protein. There are about 620,000 distinct CDR3 sequences in the sample; 40% to 65% occur only once, and approximately 15% lies in the top ten. The germline V gene encodes CDR1 DFQATT and CDR2 SNEGSKA (reference sequence). The CDR3 spans 15 residues. The V gene end was trimmed by 1 base and the J gene end by 7 bases; junction bases not matched to a gene: 9.

The sample comprised blood. The sequence came from a woman of 80 years or more in good health. This chain joins TRBV20-1 and TRBJ1-4; 7 nucleotides line up with TRBD1. The CDR3 region has the DNA TGCAGTGCTAGAGGAGAGAAAGGACAGGTTGAAAAACTGTTTTTT. Protein: CSARGEKGQVEKLFF.